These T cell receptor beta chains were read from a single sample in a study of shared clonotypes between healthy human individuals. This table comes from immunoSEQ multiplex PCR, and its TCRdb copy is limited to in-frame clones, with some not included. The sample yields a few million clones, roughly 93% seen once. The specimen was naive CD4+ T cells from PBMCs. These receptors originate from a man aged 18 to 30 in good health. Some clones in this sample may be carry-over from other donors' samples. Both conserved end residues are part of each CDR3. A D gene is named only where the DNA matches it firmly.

TGTGCCAGCAGCATACAGGGGGCGGGGGGCTACACCTTC CASSIQGAGGYTF TRBJ1-2 TRBD1 TRBV5-4
TGCGCCAGCAGCCGCACTAGCGGGAGGGTTACAGATACGCAGTATTTT CASSRTSGRVTDTQYF TRBJ2-3 TRBD2 TRBV4-3
TGTGCCAGTAGTATAGCCCGCTACGAGCAGTACTTC CASSIARYEQYF TRBJ2-7 . TRBV19
TGTGCCAGCAGTGAAGGGAACACCGGGGAGCTGTTTTTT CASSEGNTGELFF TRBJ2-2 . TRBV6-1
TGTGCCAGCCGGGACAGGGGGCGTGACACCATATATTTT CASRDRGRDTIYF TRBJ1-3 TRBD1 TRBV2
TGCGCCAGCAGCCAAGGAGCAGGGGACGAGCAGTACTTC CASSQGAGDEQYF TRBJ2-7 . TRBV4-1
TGTGCCATCAGTGAAGAGGAAGGTGATACGCAGTATTTT CAISEEEGDTQYF TRBJ2-3 . TRBV10-3
TGTGCCTGGAGTGCGCAGGGATATCAGCCCCAGCATTTT CAWSAQGYQPQHF TRBJ1-5 . TRBV30
TGCAGCGGGAACATAAAGGCTGGCACTGAAGCTTTCTTT CSGNIKAGTEAFF TRBJ1-1 . TRBV29-1
TGTGCCAGCAGTGGGGCCGTTGCGGCCGGCGAGCAGTACTTC CASSGAVAAGEQYF TRBJ2-7 . TRBV2
TGTGCCAGCAGCCCGAGACAGGGAGAGGCCTCCCCGAATGAGCAGTTCTTC CASSPRQGEASPNEQFF TRBJ2-1 TRBD1 TRBV11-3
TGTGCCAGCAGCTTCCTAGCGGGAGATGTTTACGAGCAGTACTTC CASSFLAGDVYEQYF TRBJ2-7 TRBD2 TRBV7-2